A selection of T cell receptor beta chains follows, all from one sample in a study of blood T cell repertoires in COVID-19. Only in-frame clones appear in the TCRdb table, and some are missing; sequencing was by immunoSEQ multiplex PCR. The sample lists about 61,000 clones, around nine tenths occurring once. Sequenced: peripheral blood. The receptors originated from a woman aged 45-60 years with active or convalescent COVID-19. Both conserved end residues are part of each CDR3. A D gene is named only where the DNA matches it firmly. Size is stated for part of the rows, as once, few or many counts, or as a class when the clone is expanded.

-	TRBV11-2	-	TRBJ2-3	CASRPIRGPTLGSRTQYF	TGTGCCAGCAGACCGATAAGGGGCCCCACCCTTGGGTCCCGTACGCAGTATTTT
-	TRBV20-1	TRBD2	TRBJ2-1	CSATEFDLAGATYNEQFF	TGCAGTGCTACTGAATTCGACCTAGCGGGAGCTACCTACAATGAGCAGTTCTTC
few	TRBV21-1	-	TRBJ1-1	CASSRTGNTEAFF	TGTGCCAGCAGCCGTACAGGGAACACTGAAGCTTTCTTT
once	TRBV10-3	-	TRBJ2-5	CAIRQSVQETQYF	TGTGCCATCAGACAGAGTGTACAAGAGACCCAGTACTTC
-	TRBV15	-	TRBJ2-4	CATSRDQGLGQIQYF	TGTGCCACCAGCAGAGATCAAGGCCTAGGCCAGATTCAGTACTTC
-	TRBV9	-	TRBJ2-2	CASSGLEATDYTGELFF	TGTGCCAGCAGCGGCCTAGAAGCGACAGACTACACCGGGGAGCTGTTTTTT
-	TRBV5-8	TRBD2	TRBJ2-3	CASSEGLAGGPGDTQYF	TGTGCCAGCAGCGAAGGACTAGCGGGAGGGCCTGGGGATACGCAGTATTTT
-	TRBV5-1	-	TRBJ1-2	CASSLEVDSNYGYTF	TGCGCCAGCAGCTTGGAAGTTGACAGTAACTATGGCTACACCTTC
once	TRBV10-3	TRBD2	TRBJ2-7	CAISESIASGVRYEQYF	TGTGCCATCAGTGAGTCGATAGCTAGCGGCGTACGCTACGAGCAGTACTTC
-	TRBV12-3/TRBV12-4	-	TRBJ1-1	CASTPFTEAFF	TGTGCCAGCACCCCCTTTACTGAAGCTTTCTTT
-	TRBV2	TRBD1	TRBJ1-2	CASTRGTGLGYTF	TGTGCCAGCACCAGAGGGACAGGACTTGGCTACACCTTC
-	TRBV9	TRBD2	TRBJ2-3	CASSADLAGGGDTQYF	TGTGCCAGCAGCGCCGACTTAGCGGGAGGGGGAGATACGCAGTATTTT
once	TRBV6-5	-	TRBJ1-6	CASSYSGGTNSPLHF	TGTGCCAGCAGTTACTCGGGGGGTACCAATTCACCCCTCCACTTT
-	TRBV18	-	TRBJ2-3	CASSPTSHGTDTQYF	TGTGCCAGCTCACCAACTTCGCATGGCACAGATACGCAGTATTTT
-	TRBV18	TRBD2	TRBJ2-7	CASSREGSGRIEQYF	TGTGCCAGCTCCCGCGAGGGGAGCGGGAGAATCGAGCAGTACTTC
-	TRBV5-6	-	TRBJ2-2	CASSLWSVNTGELFF	TGTGCCAGCAGCTTGTGGTCGGTGAACACCGGGGAGCTGTTTTTT
-	TRBV7-2	TRBD1	TRBJ1-5	CASSWDRRNQPQHF	TGTGCCAGCAGCTGGGACAGACGCAATCAGCCCCAGCATTTT
-	TRBV29-1	TRBD1	TRBJ2-1	CSASGTATFRGSYNEQFF	TGCAGCGCCTCCGGGACAGCGACCTTTCGAGGGAGCTACAATGAGCAGTTCTTC
-	TRBV18	TRBD2	TRBJ2-7	CASSPSAGLASSYEQYF	TGTGCCAGCTCCCCCTCAGCCGGACTAGCGAGCTCCTACGAGCAGTACTTC
-	TRBV2	TRBD1	TRBJ1-2	CASRRTGDYGYTF	TGTGCCAGCAGACGGACAGGGGATTATGGCTACACCTTC
-	TRBV5-1	TRBD1	TRBJ1-1	CASSPWTGPSGNTEAFF	TGCGCCAGCAGCCCGTGGACAGGTCCTTCGGGGAACACTGAAGCTTTCTTT
-	TRBV27	-	TRBJ1-1	CASSSAGGLYTEAFF	TGTGCCAGCAGTTCGGCGGGGGGACTGTACACTGAAGCTTTCTTT
once	TRBV5-1	TRBD2	TRBJ2-7	CASSSRTSGRYEQYF	TGCGCCAGCAGCTCAAGGACTAGCGGGAGATACGAGCAGTACTTC
-	TRBV25-1	-	TRBJ1-4	CASSEGPGGQEKLFF	TGTGCCAGCAGTGAGGGCCCCGGCGGACAGGAAAAACTGTTTTTT
-	TRBV10-2	TRBD1	TRBJ2-7	CASKMGQGISYEQYF	TGCGCCAGCAAAATGGGACAGGGCATCTCCTACGAGCAGTACTTC
-	TRBV11-2	TRBD2	TRBJ2-2	CASSLGLAGVGELFF	TGTGCCAGCAGCTTAGGACTAGCGGGAGTCGGGGAGCTGTTTTTT
-	TRBV10-3	-	TRBJ1-4	CAISDNRYNDEKLFF	TGTGCCATCAGTGATAACAGGTACAACGATGAAAAACTGTTTTTT
-	TRBV2	-	TRBJ2-1	CASSVLSSEQFF	TGTGCCAGCAGTGTCCTTAGTAGTGAGCAGTTCTTC
-	TRBV9	-	TRBJ2-7	CASSVGQSYEQYF	TGTGCCAGCAGCGTGGGACAATCCTACGAGCAGTACTTC
-	TRBV12-3/TRBV12-4	TRBD2	TRBJ2-3	CASSPGTRVQYF	TGTGCCAGCAGTCCCGGGACTAGGGTGCAGTATTTT
once	TRBV4-1	TRBD2	TRBJ2-3	CASSHETFSGASTDTQYF	TGCGCCAGCAGCCACGAGACGTTTAGCGGGGCTAGCACAGATACGCAGTATTTT
-	TRBV6-6	-	TRBJ2-2	CASSYASGNTGELFF	TGTGCCAGCAGTTACGCGTCAGGGAACACCGGGGAGCTGTTTTTT
-	TRBV3-1/TRBV3-2	TRBD2	TRBJ2-7	CASSQTPGLAGAYEQYF	TGTGCCAGCAGCCAAACCCCGGGACTAGCGGGAGCATACGAGCAGTACTTC
once	TRBV13	TRBD1	TRBJ2-1	CASSLGTGGSYNEQFF	TGTGCCAGCAGCTTAGGGACAGGGGGCTCTTACAATGAGCAGTTCTTC
-	TRBV9	-	TRBJ2-1	CESLTGFNEQFF	TGTGAGTCCCTTACAGGGTTCAATGAGCAGTTCTTC
once	TRBV6-1	-	TRBJ2-7	CASSEQTYEQYF	TGTGCCAGCAGTGAACAGACCTACGAGCAGTACTTC
-	TRBV6-5	-	TRBJ2-7	CASSYSKRVLSYEQYF	TGTGCCAGCAGTTACTCAAAGAGAGTCCTCTCCTACGAGCAGTACTTC
-	TRBV10-3	-	TRBJ1-5	CAISESRNSNQPQHF	TGTGCCATCAGTGAGAGCAGGAATAGCAATCAGCCCCAGCATTTT
-	TRBV10-3	-	TRBJ2-7	CAISESSAYEQYF	TGTGCCATCAGTGAGTCGTCCGCCTACGAGCAGTACTTC
-	TRBV18	-	TRBJ1-1	CASSSTTGPMNTEAFF	TGTGCCAGCTCGTCGACCACAGGACCCATGAACACTGAAGCTTTCTTT
-	TRBV3-1/TRBV3-2	TRBD2	TRBJ2-7	CASAIAGTLDEQYF	TGTGCCAGCGCGATAGCGGGAACCCTCGACGAGCAGTACTTC
-	TRBV18	TRBD1	TRBJ1-2	CASSPNRGQSGYTF	TGTGCCAGCTCACCAAATAGGGGGCAGTCTGGCTACACCTTC
-	TRBV10-2	TRBD1	TRBJ1-5	CASRKQGEGQPQHF	TGCGCCAGCAGGAAACAGGGGGAAGGACAGCCCCAGCATTTT
-	TRBV7-9	TRBD1	TRBJ1-2	CASSLARTGYGYTF	TGTGCCAGCAGCTTAGCCCGGACAGGGTATGGCTACACCTTC
-	TRBV7-2	TRBD1	TRBJ2-3	CASSQDRGLDTQYF	TGTGCCAGCAGCCAGGACAGGGGGCTTGATACGCAGTATTTT
-	TRBV9	-	TRBJ1-6	CASHRLGSGSPLHF	TGTGCCAGCCACCGTCTAGGGTCAGGGTCACCCCTCCACTTT
-	TRBV28	-	TRBJ2-1	CASSYTSLGNEQFF	TGTGCCAGCAGTTATACTAGTTTGGGCAATGAGCAGTTCTTC
-	TRBV24-1	-	TRBJ2-5	CATSDPSRGQETQYF	TGTGCCACCAGTGACCCGTCCCGGGGGCAAGAGACCCAGTACTTC
few	TRBV4-2	-	TRBJ2-2	CASSQSREDVWSITGELFF	TGTGCCAGCAGCCAAAGTAGAGAGGATGTTTGGTCAATCACCGGGGAGCTGTTTTTT
once	TRBV5-1	-	TRBJ2-3	CASSLDRGGRADTQYF	TGCGCCAGCAGCTTGGACAGGGGGGGACGTGCAGATACGCAGTATTTT
-	TRBV7-9	TRBD2	TRBJ2-5	CASSPGGFGETQYF	TGTGCCAGCAGCCCGGGAGGTTTCGGGGAGACCCAGTACTTC
once	TRBV11-2	TRBD1	TRBJ1-1	CASSLGTANTEAFF	TGTGCCAGCAGCTTGGGGACAGCCAACACTGAAGCTTTCTTT
-	TRBV10-3	TRBD1	TRBJ1-1	CAISLAGTGGAGGTEAFF	TGTGCCATCAGTCTCGCCGGGACAGGGGGCGCGGGGGGGACTGAAGCTTTCTTT